Given below is one T cell receptor beta chain in context. Its target is not known. This entry belongs to a study of T cell responses to AZD1222 COVID-19 vaccine. Produced via immunoSEQ multiplex PCR; TCRdb's table is partial and in-frame only. The sample's table shows about 140,000 clones. Germline loops: CDR1 MDHEN, CDR2 SYDVKM. Between the trimmed V and J ends, which lost 6 bases and 10 bases, there was a span of 21 bases. CDR3 size: 14 residues. Study observations and caveats: The donor cohort was predominantly white British with a female majority, and clonal diversity may have been underestimated. Increases in Spike-specific TCR breadth and depth were seen after two AZD1222 doses. Within unmutated variant regions lay the reported targets of nearly half of spike-specific TCRs. Seropositive AZD1222 recipients at baseline numbered only five or six.

J is TRBJ1-1 and V is TRBV28; D ambiguous. Sequencing was carried out using peripheral blood. The TCR comes from an adult in good health. Written as DNA, the CDR3 is TGTGCCAGCAGCACACTAGGGCCACAGCGGAGAGCTTTCTTT. It encodes CASSTLGPQRRAFF.